These 18 T cell receptor beta chains were sequenced from one sample in a study of blood T cell repertoires in COVID-19. Sequencing used immunoSEQ multiplex PCR; TCRdb keeps in-frame clones, though not all of them. The repertoire holds 180,000 or so clones, with 80% to 90% as singletons. The specimen sequenced was peripheral blood. All receptors derive from a woman aged 45-65 years with acute or convalescent COVID-19.

CDR3 in amino acids: CASSYRSGVNTGELFF. CDR3 DNA: TGTGCCAGCAGTTACCGTAGCGGGGTGAACACCGGGGAGCTGTTTTTT. The chain combines TRBV6-5 with TRBJ2-2; 8 bases are shared with TRBD2. The germline CDR1 and CDR2 sequences are MNHEY and SVGAGI. This CDR3 has 16 residues. Trimming removed 2 bases from V and 1 base from J; junction bases left unmatched: 3.

V is TRBV30 and J is TRBJ2-3, with 7 bases aligning to TRBD1. CDR1 is GTSNPN, CDR2 SVGIG, per germline (reference sequence). This CDR3 has 16 amino acids. Germline trimming cut 3 bases from V and 2 bases from J; bases unmatched to any gene: 11. CDR3 in amino acids: CAWSQGGRSVTDTQYF. The CDR3 DNA is TGTGCCTGGAGCCAAGGGGGCAGGTCAGTCACAGATACGCAGTATTTT.

DNA for the CDR3: TGCAGCGTTGAACTGTCACAGGGGGCCGGGGAGCTGTTTTTT. Its translation is CSVELSQGAGELFF. The rearrangement uses TRBV29-1 and TRBJ2-2; 8 bases are a match to TRBD1. J was trimmed by 6 bases and V by 2 bases; bases with no gene match: 5. Germline lookup yields CDR1 SQVTM and CDR2 ANQGSEA. The CDR3 is 14 amino acids.

The chain links TRBV5-6 to TRBJ1-1; 8 bases line up with TRBD1. The germline V gene encodes CDR1 SGHDT and CDR2 YYEEEE. This CDR3 comprises 12 residues. J lost 4 bases, V lost 4 bases, and 0 bases had no gene match. The CDR3 DNA reads as TGTGCCAGCAGCCAGGGGGCCACTGAAGCTTTCTTT. Translation: CASSQGATEAFF.

The rearrangement links TRBV6-6 to TRBJ1-1; D gene uncertain. Germline V gene lookup returns CDR1 MNHNY and CDR2 SVGAGI (reference sequence). CDR3 size: 16 residues. V lost 2 bases, J lost 3 bases, and 16 bases lay in between. Written as DNA, the CDR3 is TGTGCCAGCAGTTACCCGCCAGGCGGGAGTTACACTGAAGCTTTCTTT. It yields the protein CASSYPPGGSYTEAFF.

V gene TRBV7-9 combines with J gene TRBJ1-5, with TRBD1 as a possible D gene (6 bases). Germline V CDR1 and CDR2: SEHNR, FQNEAQ (reference sequence). This CDR3 is built from 14 residues. Trimming pared 5 bases from V and 4 bases from J, leaving 12 bases between. This chain's CDR3 is CASSIGQLNQPQHF. The DNA of the CDR3 is TGTGCCAGCAGCATAGGACAGCTTAATCAGCCCCAGCATTTT.

The CDR3, as DNA: TGTGCCAGCAGCGTCGAAAGCGGGAGCGATACGGATGAGCAGTTCTTC. As protein: CASSVESGSDTDEQFF. The rearrangement uses TRBV9 and TRBJ2-1, with 8 bases identical to TRBD2. V dropped 2 bases and J dropped 8; count of bases not matched to a gene: 12. The germline CDR1 and CDR2 sequences are SGDLS and YYNGEE. The CDR3 is made up of 16 amino acids.

V and J are TRBV30 and TRBJ2-4; the D gene is possibly TRBD1 (6 bases). Germline V gene sequence: CDR1 GTSNPN, CDR2 SVGIG (reference sequence). The CDR3 consists of 13 residues. Trimming cost V 2 bases and J 5 bases, with 10 bases left between them. The DNA for the CDR3 is TGTGCCTGGAGTCCAGGGGACCAAAACATTCAGTACTTC. Protein: CAWSPGDQNIQYF.

The chain employs TRBV19 and TRBJ1-2, with 11 bases matching TRBD1. Trimming at V came to 6 bases and at J to 7 bases, leaving 13 bases not matched to a gene. This CDR3 is 16 amino acids long. CDR1 is LNHDA and CDR2 is SQIVND in the germline V gene (reference sequence). The CDR3 spells CASRRRTGGAGGGYTF. In DNA, the CDR3 is TGTGCCAGTAGGCGACGGACAGGGGGCGCAGGAGGTGGCTACACCTTC.

This chain uses TRBV19 with TRBJ1-4, with D possibly being TRBD1 (5 bases). The V gene lost 4 bases and the J gene lost 0 bases, with 18 bases spanning the gap. CDR3 length equals 18 residues. Germline CDR1 reads LNHDA; CDR2 reads SQIVND (reference sequence). Written as DNA, the CDR3 is TGTGCCAGTAGTACACTACCCCCAGGGTCTGCAACTAATGAAAAACTGTTTTTT. Protein: CASSTLPPGSATNEKLFF. The full variable domain, completed using reference TRBV19 and TRBJ1-4, is DGGITQSPKYLFRKEGQNVTLSCEQNLNHDAMYWYRQDPGQGLRLIYYSQIVNDFQKGDIAEGYSVSREKKESFPLTVTSAQKNPTAFYLCASSTLPPGSATNEKLFFGSGTQLSVL.

This clone was detected a few times. The chain combines TRBV11-2 with TRBJ1-2, with 9 positions matching TRBD1. The V segment lost 5 bases and the J segment 6 bases; nucleotides outside the gene matches: 4. Germline V CDR1 and CDR2: SGHAT, FQNNGV. This CDR3 comprises 13 residues. The CDR3 DNA reads TGTGCCAGCAGCCAACAGGGGGCCGATGGCTACACCTTC. Protein: CASSQQGADGYTF.

With respect to this clone: The sample holds other DNA sequences that translate to the same CDR3. The V call is TRBV6-5, the J call TRBJ1-2, with 8 positions matching TRBD1. With V trimmed by 2 bases and J by 4 bases, 3 bases remained unmatched. In germline, CDR1 is MNHEY, CDR2 SVGAGI. The CDR3 is 14 amino acids. CDR3 DNA sequence: TGTGCCAGCAGTTACCGTGACAGGGGCTATGGCTACACCTTC. As protein: CASSYRDRGYGYTF.

The CDR3 loop reads CASSYWNTGQGSYTF. Written as DNA, the CDR3 is TGTGCCAGCAGTTACTGGAACACAGGGCAGGGCAGCTACACCTTC. The chain couples TRBV6-6 to TRBJ1-2, with a possible D match to TRBD1 (6 bases). The length of the CDR3 is 15 residues. The germline V gene encodes CDR1 MNHNY and CDR2 SVGAGI (reference sequence). Trimming left V 1 base short and J 9 bases short, with 18 bases between.

In nucleotides, the CDR3 is TGCGCCAGCAGCCAGCAGGCAACTAATGAAAAACTGTTTTTT. Translating it yields CASSQQATNEKLFF. The rearrangement links TRBV4-1 to TRBJ1-4; the D is unclear. The CDR3 sequence is 14 residues long. With 3 bases removed from V and 0 bases from J, the gap between germline ends came to 5 bases. Germline CDR1 MGHRA, CDR2 YSYEKL.

V gene TRBV3-1 (or the pseudogene TRBV3-2) combines with J gene TRBJ1-4; D is unclear. The V gene lost 1 base and the J gene lost 6 bases, with 3 bases spanning the gap. From germline, CDR1 is LGHDT and CDR2 YNNKEL (reference sequence). There are 12 residues in the CDR3. CDR3 coding DNA: TGTGCCAGCAGCCAAGCTGATGAAAAACTGTTTTTT. This encodes CASSQADEKLFF.

The V gene is TRBV29-1, the J gene TRBJ2-7; TRBD1 aligns across 9 bases. The trim removed 3 bases at V and 2 bases at J, leaving 5 bases unmatched. The CDR3 loop spans 14 amino acids. Germline loops: CDR1 SQVTM, CDR2 ANQGSEA. This CDR3 is CSVDPGTGTYEQYF. The CDR3 DNA sequence: TGCAGCGTTGATCCCGGGACAGGGACCTACGAGCAGTACTTC.

This clone was seen only once. The J gene is TRBJ1-1, the V gene TRBV5-1; 9 bases fit TRBD1. From germline, CDR1 is SGHRS and CDR2 YFSETQ. The CDR3 consists of 14 residues. V was pared by 6 bases and J by 5 bases, with 8 bases of the junction left unmatched. CDR3 nucleotide sequence: TGCGCCAGCAATCACGGACAGGGGATTACTGAAGCTTTCTTT. Its protein is CASNHGQGITEAFF.

The chain has TRBV6-2 or TRBV6-3 and TRBJ1-2; the D is unclear. CDR3 length: 13 amino acids. V was cut by 0 bases and J by 8 bases, with 10 bases left in between. Germline CDR1 MNHEY, CDR2 SVGEGT. CDR3 residues: CASSYSTVRGYTF. CDR3 nucleotide sequence: TGTGCCAGCAGTTACTCGACGGTCAGGGGCTACACCTTC.